This passage covers 21 T cell receptor beta chains from one sample sequenced in a study of blood T cells in healthy people across ages. A J-beta primer mix and a sample-barcoded 5' primer were used in a second PCR of about 7 to 12 cycles. TCRdb re-derived calls from the 5' RACE reads in MiXCR, one entry per CDR3 protein. This table has more than 650,000 distinct CDR3 sequences, roughly 50% appearing once. The sample consisted of blood. The receptors were sampled from a man at least 80 years old in good health.

This chain joins TRBV5-1 and TRBJ2-3, with TRBD2 identical over 7 bases. Looked up from germline, CDR1 is SGHRS and CDR2 is YFSETQ. The V gene end was trimmed by 4 bases and the J gene end by 4 bases; junction bases not matched to a gene: 12. The CDR3 covers 16 residues. CDR3 DNA sequence: TGCGCCAGCAGCCTAAGCGGGACTTCCAAGGCAGATACGCAGTATTTT. This translates into CASSLSGTSKADTQYF.

The V call is TRBV6-1, the J call TRBJ2-3; D gene uncertain. Germline CDR1 and CDR2: MNHNS and SASEGT. The CDR3 extends over 19 amino acids. V was pared by 9 bases and J by 4 bases, with 32 bases between. The CDR3 DNA is TGTGCCAGAACCGGGCCGATCTCAACTTCAGCCGTAGGCGCAGATACGCAGTATTTT. Translating it yields CARTGPISTSAVGADTQYF.

The chain carries TRBV5-1 and TRBJ2-5, with 13 bases aligning to TRBD2. J lost 7 bases, V lost 0 bases, and 6 bases had no gene match. This CDR3 has 16 residues. Germline V gene sequence: CDR1 SGHRS, CDR2 YFSETQ. The CDR3 region is CASSLGLAGGSATQYF. The DNA of the CDR3 is TGCGCCAGCAGCTTGGGACTAGCGGGAGGATCTGCGACCCAGTACTTC.

This rearrangement joins TRBV2 to TRBJ2-2; the D is unclear. The germline CDR1 and CDR2 sequences are SNHLY and FYNNEI. The CDR3 has 15 residues. The germline V and J ends were trimmed by 4 bases and 0 bases, with 9 bases remaining between them. CDR3 coding DNA: TGTGCCAGCAGTGCAGCAGGCGCGAACACCGGGGAGCTGTTTTTT. Residues: CASSAAGANTGELFF.

This rearrangement joins TRBV9 to TRBJ2-1, with TRBD2 matching 9 bases. Germline assignment: CDR1 SGDLS and CDR2 YYNGEE. The trim removed 2 bases at V and 8 bases at J, leaving 8 bases unmatched. The CDR3 consists of 15 residues. The CDR3 here is CASSVGGRAIDEQFF. The DNA of the CDR3 is TGTGCCAGCAGCGTCGGCGGGAGGGCCATCGATGAGCAGTTCTTC.

This clonotype was counted a few times. In DNA form, the CDR3 reads TGTGCCAGCAGCTTAATAGCCCAGCGGGAGGGCTCGGGGCACAGATACGCGTATTTT. Its translation is CASSLIAQREGSGHRYAYF. V gene TRBV7-9 combines with J gene TRBJ2-3; 10 positions match TRBD2. The junction had 25 bases not matched to a gene; V was cut back by 2 bases and J by 14 bases. The CDR3 is made up of 19 amino acids. Germline V lookup: CDR1 SEHNR, CDR2 FQNEAQ (reference sequence).

This clonotype was counted a few times. The V gene is TRBV5-1, the J gene TRBJ2-7; either TRBD1 or TRBD2 may fit D (6 bases each). The CDR3 runs 14 residues. Germline assignment: CDR1 SGHRS and CDR2 YFSETQ. V lost 4 bases, J lost 5 bases, and 16 bases lay in between. This CDR3 is CASSGAAGEDEQYF. The CDR3, as DNA: TGCGCCAGCAGCGGGGCGGCAGGGGAGGACGAGCAGTACTTC.

This clonotype was seen only once. The chain carries TRBV5-1 and TRBJ2-5; 8 nucleotides agree with TRBD1. This CDR3 is built from 14 residues. Per the germline V gene, CDR1 is SGHRS and CDR2 is YFSETQ. V was pared by 0 bases and J by 5 bases, with 3 bases of the junction left unmatched. The CDR3 nucleotides read TGCGCCAGCAGCTTGGTCGGGGACAGGGAGACCCAGTACTTC. The encoded protein is CASSLVGDRETQYF.

In its sample, this clonotype was seen once. The chain's CDR3 is CASSLTLAGAGAYNEQFF. DNA for the CDR3: TGCGCCAGCAGCTTGACCCTAGCGGGAGCAGGTGCCTACAATGAGCAGTTCTTC. V gene TRBV5-1 combines with J gene TRBJ2-1, with 10 bases aligning to TRBD2. V trimming: 1 base; J trimming: 2 bases; junction bases outside the gene matches: 9. The CDR3 is 18 amino acids. Germline CDR1 is SGHRS and CDR2 is YFSETQ.

The CDR3: CSASPTQGSTNYGYTF. The CDR3 coding sequence is TGCAGTGCTAGCCCCACACAGGGCTCTACTAACTATGGCTACACCTTC. This chain connects TRBV20-1 to TRBJ1-2; weak D call: TRBD1 (6 bases). The germline gives CDR1 DFQATT, CDR2 SNEGSKA (reference sequence). The CDR3 covers 16 residues. V was pared by 3 bases and J by 0 bases, with 17 bases between.

V gene TRBV5-5 combines with J gene TRBJ2-7; D is possibly TRBD1 (6 bases). CDR1 and CDR2 (germline): SGHKS, YYEKEE (reference sequence). Trimming removed 4 bases from V and 4 bases from J, with 15 bases in between. The CDR3 covers 14 residues. The chain's CDR3 is CASSVAGDRYEQYF. The CDR3 coding sequence is TGTGCCAGCAGCGTCGCAGGGGATCGTTACGAGCAGTACTTC.

This clonotype appeared a few times. The DNA of the CDR3 is TGTGCCAGCAGTGACGTATCGACCCACGAGCAGTACTTC. Its protein is CASSDVSTHEQYF. The chain couples TRBV2 to TRBJ2-5, with D hard to call. Gene TRBJ2-7 matches the end of the DNA better, so the J call may be wrong. The CDR3 loop spans 13 amino acids. CDR1 SNHLY and CDR2 FYNNEI come from the germline V gene.

The sample holds a few counts of this clonotype. V usage is TRBV7-2 and J usage is TRBJ2-3, with 12 bases lining up with TRBD2. CDR3 length: 16 amino acids. The J segment lost 6 bases and the V segment lost 5 bases, leaving 9 bases of the junction unmatched. The V gene's germline CDR1 is SGHTA and CDR2 FQGNSA. CDR3 DNA: TGTGCCAGCAGCGAGACTAGCGGGAGTTCCATCGATACGCAGTATTTT. Protein sequence: CASSETSGSSIDTQYF.

The table lists this clonotype with a few counts. J is TRBJ2-5 and V is TRBV7-9; D possibly corresponds to TRBD2 (7 bases). The V end was cut by 1 base, the J end by 11 bases, with 23 bases between. The length of the CDR3 is 16 residues. Germline CDR1 SEHNR, CDR2 FQNEAQ (reference sequence). CDR3 sequence reads: CASSLGGGAHRMKQYF. CDR3 DNA: TGTGCCAGCAGCTTAGGGGGGGGGGCACATAGAATGAAGCAGTACTTC.

The V gene is TRBV29-1, the J gene TRBJ2-1; 10 bases line up with TRBD1. The CDR3 runs 13 residues. The trim removed 4 bases at V and 10 bases at J, leaving 7 bases unmatched. Germline CDR1 SQVTM, CDR2 ANQGSEA. The CDR3 bases are TGCAGCGTTGCCGGGACAGGGGATTACGAGCAGTTCTTC. Protein sequence: CSVAGTGDYEQFF.

This clonotype has a handful of counts. The chain is built from TRBV10-3 and TRBJ2-7; a weak D match, TRBD1 (8 bases). The CDR3 is made up of 14 amino acids. Trimming took 0 bases from V and 4 from J, leaving 10 bases between them. The V gene's germline CDR1 is ENHRY and CDR2 SYGVKD. The CDR3 nucleotides are TGTGCCATCAGTGAGTCACAGGGGGGGTACGAGCAGTACTTC. As protein: CAISESQGGYEQYF.

The chain links TRBV7-6 to TRBJ1-1, with D perhaps TRBD1 (6 bases). Between the trimmed V and J ends, which lost 5 bases and 6 bases, there was a span of 16 bases. Germline CDR1 SGHVS, CDR2 FNYEAQ. There are 14 residues in the CDR3. CDR3 sequence: CASSPPRGAAEAFF. The CDR3 DNA follows: TGTGCCAGCAGCCCCCCCCGGGGGGCGGCTGAAGCTTTCTTT.

In its sample, this clonotype was seen a few times. This chain uses TRBV10-2 with TRBJ2-5, with TRBD2 as a possible D gene (5 bases). Germline CDR1 is WSHSY and CDR2 is SAAADI. CDR3 length: 14 amino acids. Trimming pared 7 bases from V and 1 base from J, leaving 13 bases between. The CDR3 sequence: CASTPASSQETQYF. In DNA form, the CDR3 reads TGCGCCAGCACCCCAGCTAGCAGCCAAGAGACCCAGTACTTC.

J is TRBJ2-3 and V is TRBV5-1, with a possible D match to TRBD1 (6 bases). Trimming removed 4 bases at V and 0 bases at J, with 15 bases between. CDR3 size: 16 residues. Germline CDR1 SGHRS, CDR2 YFSETQ. CDR3: CASSQLGTYSTDTQYF. The CDR3 DNA reads TGCGCCAGCAGCCAACTCGGGACATATAGCACAGATACGCAGTATTTT.

CDR3 amino acids: CASRGLAGPSYNEQFF. The CDR3 nucleotides read TGTGCCAGCAGGGGACTAGCGGGCCCCTCCTACAATGAGCAGTTCTTC. The gene calls are TRBV6-6 and TRBJ2-1; 12 bases agree with TRBD2. V was pared by 6 bases and J by 0 bases, with 3 bases of the junction left unmatched. Germline loops: CDR1 MNHNY, CDR2 SVGAGI (reference sequence). The CDR3 totals 16 residues.

The chain combines TRBV6-1 with TRBJ2-7; D is unclear. The DNA end is more similar to TRBJ2-5, so the J call may be wrong. CDR1 is MNHNS and CDR2 is SASEGT in the germline V gene. The CDR3 covers 13 residues. CDR3 sequence: CASSGQKQETQYF. As DNA, the CDR3 is TGTGCCAGCAGTGGGCAGAAACAAGAGACCCAGTACTTC.